This TCR beta chain was recovered during a study of shared clonotypes between healthy human individuals. At the level of the study: The cohort comprised a couple of women and a few men. Their ages spanned 18 to 49 years.

The CDR3 sequence is 14 residues long. V was cut by 4 bases and J by 4 bases, with 10 bases left in between. Germline loops: CDR1 SNHLY, CDR2 FYNNEI. Every subset's genomic DNA went evenly onto several immunoSEQ plates. Generated by immunoSEQ multiplex PCR, the TCRdb table keeps only in-frame clones and is missing some. The sample has hundreds of thousands of clones, about 74% seen once. In its sample, this clone was seen a few times. The chain uses TRBV2 and TRBJ2-2; no definite D call. The sequenced sample was memory CD4+ T cells sorted from blood. Noted subset: CD45RA-negative fraction. This receptor was obtained from a woman aged 30 to 39 in good health. CDR3 nucleotide sequence: TGTGCCAGCAGTGGAAGTTGGGTCACCGGGGAGCTGTTTTTT. Encoded protein: CASSGSWVTGELFF.